This TCR beta chain was identified during a study of shared clonotypes between healthy human individuals. The V gene lost 1 base and the J gene lost 8 bases, with 14 bases spanning the gap. The CDR3 has 15 amino acids. Germline V gene data show CDR1 as MDHEN and CDR2 as SYDVKM. The repertoire was sequenced with immunoSEQ multiplex PCR; TCRdb's copy has only in-frame clones and lacks some. The sample has 300,000 or so clones, roughly 70% seen once. For this clone: The antigen is not known.

General study findings and limits: Relative to clonotypes present in all four donors, those not shared had lower generation probabilities. Limitation of the genetic and exposure-history diversity represented came from the few donors.

Donors comprised healthy HIV-negative adults lacking recent acute infections or vaccinations. The sample consisted of memory CD4+ T cells sorted from blood. As for subset: CD45RA-negative fraction. The source of this sequence is a man aged 30 to 39 in good health. J is TRBJ1-4 and V is TRBV28, with D perhaps matching TRBD1 (5 bases). CDR3: CASSLFGTANEKLFF. CDR3 nucleotide sequence: TGTGCCAGCAGTTTATTCGGGACTGCGAACGAAAAACTGTTTTTT.